Ten or more counts support the clone carrying this T cell receptor (beta chain). The sample is drawn from a study of blood T cell repertoires in COVID-19. Adults between about 18 and 95 years of age took part from about two dozen US areas. Participant reports of clinical history set cohort assignment. Individuals in the exposed group had encountered a COVID-19 case within 2 weeks preceding study entry. The CDR3 sequence is 15 residues long. CDR1 and CDR2 (germline): MGHRA, YSYEKL. The ends were cut back, 0 bases at V and 3 bases at J, with 11 bases in the middle. As originally analysed: For nucleated cells, counts were estimated from reference gene primer amplification. Profiling relied on immunoSEQ multiplex PCR, and the TCRdb table lists in-frame clones only, not all of them. V and J calls and clone size follow that table, whereas D and trimming were derived from the DNA. The top ten hold less than 3.5% of the sample, which has some 300,000 clones, roughly 86% seen once.

V is TRBV4-1 and J is TRBJ1-2, with D perhaps TRBD1 (5 bases). This sequence was found in a woman between 45 and 60 years old who had been exposed to COVID-19. The sequencing input was PBMCs or T cells enriched from blood (not recorded which). CDR3 in amino acids: CASSQDRGGYYGYTF. The DNA for the CDR3 is TGCGCCAGCAGCCAAGATAGGGGCGGCTACTATGGCTACACCTTC.